This passage covers 26 T cell receptor beta chains from one sample sequenced in a study of OX40 agonist ivuxolimab in advanced cancers. The protocol was immunoSEQ multiplex PCR, while the TCRdb copy is restricted to in-frame clones and leaves out a portion. The sample consists of approximately 100,000 clones, 70% to 90% of them appearing once. The starting material was CD4+ or CD8+ T cells sorted from blood, obtained in a trial of the OX40 agonist ivuxolimab. These receptors came from an adult with an advanced solid tumor such as melanoma, head and neck, liver or kidney cancer.

The V gene is TRBV6-5, the J gene TRBJ2-7; D is possibly TRBD2 (5 bases). V gave up 6 bases and J gave up 7 bases, with 16 bases separating them. CDR3 size: 13 residues. Per the germline V gene, CDR1 is MNHEY and CDR2 is SVGAGI. CDR3 loop: CASSRPLTGEQYF. The CDR3 nucleotides are TGTGCCAGCAGCCGCCCTCTTACGGGAGAGCAGTACTTC.

The rearrangement links TRBV27 to TRBJ2-1; 10 bases are a match to TRBD1. J was trimmed by 4 bases and V by 6 bases; bases with no gene match: 3. CDR3 size: 14 residues. CDR1 and CDR2 (germline): MNHEY, SMNVEV (reference sequence). The CDR3 nucleotides read TGTGCCAGCAGGCGGACAGGGGGGTACAATGAGCAGTTCTTC. Translation: CASRRTGGYNEQFF.

This chain links TRBV19 with TRBJ1-1, with D uncertain. Germline values: CDR1 LNHDA, CDR2 SQIVND (reference sequence). CDR3 length equals 16 residues. With 0 bases removed from V and 2 bases from J, the gap between germline ends came to 13 bases. The CDR3 coding sequence is TGTGCCAGTAGTATAGACCCCCGGGCGCCAAACACTGAAGCTTTCTTT. This sequence encodes CASSIDPRAPNTEAFF.

V is TRBV19 and J is TRBJ2-5; perhaps TRBD1 as D (7 bases). The length of the CDR3 is 15 residues. Trimming removed 10 bases at V and 0 bases at J, with 18 bases between. In germline, CDR1 is LNHDA, CDR2 SQIVND (reference sequence). CDR3 sequence: CATRRGLGYQETQYF. The CDR3 nucleotides are TGTGCCACGAGGAGGGGGCTTGGGTACCAAGAGACCCAGTACTTC.

The J gene is TRBJ2-5, the V gene TRBV7-2; D gene ambiguous. The V gene lost 8 bases and the J gene lost 4 bases, with 20 bases spanning the gap. This CDR3 is 15 amino acids long. Germline-derived CDR1 and CDR2 are SGHTA and FQGNSA. The CDR3 reads CASGYGSYGGETQYF. CDR3 nucleotide sequence: TGTGCCAGCGGGTATGGCAGCTATGGTGGAGAGACCCAGTACTTC.

The chain links TRBV28 to TRBJ1-4; D ambiguous. This CDR3 comprises 14 residues. V lost 2 bases to trimming and J lost 4 bases, with 8 bases between them. CDR1 and CDR2 (germline): MDHEN, SYDVKM. The CDR3 here is CASSLPRYNEKLFF. CDR3 DNA: TGTGCCAGCAGTTTACCCAGGTATAATGAAAAACTGTTTTTT.

This rearrangement joins TRBV5-1 to TRBJ2-7; D remains ambiguous. The ends were cut back, 4 bases at V and 0 bases at J, with 8 bases in the middle. CDR1 SGHRS and CDR2 YFSETQ come from the germline V gene. The CDR3 consists of 13 residues. The CDR3 is CASSLDPSYEQYF. The CDR3 DNA reads TGCGCCAGCAGCCTGGACCCCTCCTACGAGCAGTACTTC.

This chain connects TRBV29-1 to TRBJ1-1, with 7 positions matching TRBD1. This CDR3 comprises 13 residues. J gave up 4 bases and V 7 bases, and 9 bases lay outside the gene matches. Germline lookup yields CDR1 SQVTM and CDR2 ANQGSEA. CDR3 region: CSARQGMSTEAFF. The DNA for the CDR3 is TGCAGCGCCCGACAGGGTATGAGCACTGAAGCTTTCTTT.

V is TRBV19 and J is TRBJ2-7; D call uncertain. Deletions cut 3 bases from V and 6 bases from J, with 15 bases between. Germline V gene data show CDR1 as LNHDA and CDR2 as SQIVND (reference sequence). The CDR3 is 14 amino acids. CDR3 bases: TGTGCCAGTAGTATGTTAACAGAGAGGAGCGAGCAGTACTTC. Amino acid sequence: CASSMLTERSEQYF.

The chain links TRBV30 to TRBJ2-2; D is perhaps TRBD2 (6 bases). V was pared by 3 bases and J by 5 bases, with 7 bases between. CDR1 and CDR2 from the germline V gene are GTSNPN and SVGIG (reference sequence). The CDR3 sequence is 12 residues long. CDR3 loop: CAWSGGTGELFF. The CDR3 DNA reads TGTGCCTGGAGCGGAGGGACCGGGGAGCTGTTTTTT.

The chain combines TRBV5-8 with TRBJ2-6, with TRBD1 identical over 10 bases. CDR3 length: 17 residues. Trimming cost V 3 bases and J 5 bases; bases outside gene matches: 8. Germline V lookup: CDR1 SGHTS, CDR2 YDEGEE. Here the CDR3 reads CASSSGQGTWRANVLTF. DNA of the CDR3: TGTGCCAGCAGCTCGGGACAGGGGACCTGGAGGGCCAACGTCCTGACTTTC.

The genes are TRBV18 and TRBJ2-7, with TRBD1 matching 9 bases. Germline lookup yields CDR1 KGHSH and CDR2 LQKENI. V lost 3 bases and J lost 4; bases outside the gene matches: 13. The CDR3 sequence is 17 residues long. The CDR3 nucleotides are TGTGCCAGCTCACCTACTCCGGGACAGGGCGGCATGTACGAGCAGTACTTC. This sequence encodes CASSPTPGQGGMYEQYF.

This chain links TRBV6-1 with TRBJ2-7, with D maybe TRBD1 (6 bases). There are 13 residues in the CDR3. V was shortened by 8 bases and J by 5 bases, with 16 bases between the two germline ends. CDR1 and CDR2 from the germline V gene are MNHNS and SASEGT. As DNA, the CDR3 is TGTGCCAGCGCCTACCACAGGGACCACGAGCAGTACTTC. Amino acids: CASAYHRDHEQYF.

The rearrangement joins TRBV7-2 to TRBJ1-1, with 8 nucleotides matching TRBD1. The CDR3 is made up of 14 amino acids. In germline, CDR1 is SGHTA, CDR2 FQGNSA. The junction had 3 bases not matched to a gene; V was cut back by 5 bases and J by 1 base. CDR3 coding DNA: TGTGCCAGCAGCGGGGGACAGGCGAACACTGAAGCTTTCTTT. Its translation is CASSGGQANTEAFF.

This clone has a single count. This rearrangement joins TRBV4-1 to TRBJ2-1, with D unresolved. The CDR3 sequence is 15 residues long. Germline values: CDR1 MGHRA, CDR2 YSYEKL. V was pared by 0 bases and J by 8 bases, with 14 bases between. The CDR3 DNA reads as TGCGCCAGCAGCCAAGATGAAGGACCTTGGGATGAGCAGTTCTTC. Encoded protein: CASSQDEGPWDEQFF.

The V and J genes are TRBV27 and TRBJ2-1, with 14 bases matching TRBD2. V lost 5 bases and J lost 7; bases outside the gene matches: 7. Per the germline V gene, CDR1 is MNHEY and CDR2 is SMNVEV (reference sequence). The CDR3 loop spans 16 amino acids. CDR3 in DNA: TGTGCCAGCAGTCCAAAGACTAGCGGGGGGGCTAATGAGCAGTTCTTC. Translating it yields CASSPKTSGGANEQFF.

This chain's CDR3 is CASNLGGVRETQYF. CDR3 in DNA: TGTGCCAGCAACCTCGGCGGGGTTCGAGAGACCCAGTACTTC. This chain uses TRBV6-6 with TRBJ2-5; tentative D call: TRBD2 (6 bases). Germline V lookup: CDR1 MNHNY, CDR2 SVGAGI (reference sequence). The CDR3 has 14 amino acids. The V and J ends lost 7 bases and 4 bases respectively, with 16 bases between them.

The V call is TRBV19, the J call TRBJ2-2; D unresolved. Trimming cost V 1 base and J 1 base, with 4 bases left between them. The CDR3 length is 14 residues. Per germline, CDR1 LNHDA and CDR2 SQIVND (reference sequence). The CDR3 sequence is CASSIAKNTGELFF. CDR3 nucleotide sequence: TGTGCCAGTAGTATAGCAAAGAACACCGGGGAGCTGTTTTTT.

The genes are TRBV7-9 and TRBJ1-5, with 9 positions matching TRBD1. The CDR3 covers 15 residues. V gave up 5 bases and J gave up 3 bases; unmatched junction bases: 5. Germline CDR1 and CDR2: SEHNR and FQNEAQ (reference sequence). The CDR3 DNA follows: TGTGCCAGCAGCATGGACAGGGGACCCAATCAGCCCCAGCATTTT. This codes for CASSMDRGPNQPQHF.

This clone was found once. The genes are TRBV6-5 and TRBJ1-4, with D unresolved. With 4 bases removed from V and 0 bases from J, the gap between germline ends came to 6 bases. The CDR3 has 14 residues. CDR1 and CDR2 (germline): MNHEY, SVGAGI. The CDR3 coding sequence is TGTGCCAGCAGTTTTGGAGCAACTAATGAAAAACTGTTTTTT. Encoded protein: CASSFGATNEKLFF.

V is TRBV9 and J is TRBJ1-6; D unclear. The germline V and J ends were trimmed by 0 bases and 10 bases, with 17 bases remaining between them. The CDR3 sequence is 16 residues long. Germline lookup yields CDR1 SGDLS and CDR2 YYNGEE. DNA for the CDR3: TGTGCCAGCAGCGTAGGGTCAGGTAGGGATCTCTCACCCCTCCACTTT. Translated, it gives CASSVGSGRDLSPLHF.

The chain links TRBV4-2 to TRBJ1-4; D perhaps matches TRBD1 (5 bases). Deletions cut 5 bases from V and 7 bases from J, with 14 bases between. The CDR3 contains 14 residues. The V gene's germline CDR1 is LGHNA and CDR2 YNFKEQ. CDR3: CASSTEGRGEKLFF. The CDR3 DNA reads as TGTGCCAGCAGCACAGAAGGGAGGGGTGAAAAACTGTTTTTT.

The table lists this clone with a few counts. V and J are TRBV14 and TRBJ1-1, with D maybe TRBD1 (6 bases). The CDR3 contains 11 residues. Trimming removed 3 bases at V and 10 bases at J, with 9 bases between. The V gene's germline CDR1 is SGHDN and CDR2 FVKESK. For the CDR3, the DNA is TGTGCCAGCAGCCACACAGGGCCAGCTTTCTTT. Amino acid sequence: CASSHTGPAFF. Complete variable domain (other parts from reference TRBV14 and TRBJ1-1): EAGVTQFPSHSVIEKGQTVTLRCDPISGHDNLYWYRRVMGKEIKFLLHFVKESKQDESGMPNNRFLAERTGGTYSTLKVQPAELEDSGVYFCASSHTGPAFFGQGTRLTVV.

CDR3 nucleotides: TGTGCCAGCTCGGGACGACAGGGCGATAATTCACCCCTCCACTTT. This sequence encodes CASSGRQGDNSPLHF. The J gene is TRBJ1-6, the V gene TRBV18; TRBD1 agrees at 7 bases. Germline V CDR1 and CDR2: KGHSH, LQKENI. The CDR3 runs 15 residues. V lost 6 bases and J lost 5; bases outside the gene matches: 7.

The V call is TRBV7-2, the J call TRBJ2-5, with D unresolved. This CDR3 contains 14 residues. V lost 1 base and J 2 bases, leaving 8 bases between the germline ends. Germline V CDR1 and CDR2: SGHTA, FQGNSA. CDR3 protein: CASSLVSVQETQYF. The CDR3, as DNA: TGTGCCAGCAGCTTAGTCTCAGTTCAAGAGACCCAGTACTTC.

V is TRBV15 and J is TRBJ1-1; 7 nucleotides line up with TRBD1. There are 15 residues in the CDR3. J lost 3 bases, V lost 3 bases, and 7 bases had no gene match. The germline V gene encodes CDR1 LNHNV and CDR2 YYDKDF (reference sequence). CDR3 sequence reads: CATSRIDRDDTEAFF. The CDR3, as DNA: TGTGCCACCAGCAGGATCGACAGGGATGACACTGAAGCTTTCTTT.